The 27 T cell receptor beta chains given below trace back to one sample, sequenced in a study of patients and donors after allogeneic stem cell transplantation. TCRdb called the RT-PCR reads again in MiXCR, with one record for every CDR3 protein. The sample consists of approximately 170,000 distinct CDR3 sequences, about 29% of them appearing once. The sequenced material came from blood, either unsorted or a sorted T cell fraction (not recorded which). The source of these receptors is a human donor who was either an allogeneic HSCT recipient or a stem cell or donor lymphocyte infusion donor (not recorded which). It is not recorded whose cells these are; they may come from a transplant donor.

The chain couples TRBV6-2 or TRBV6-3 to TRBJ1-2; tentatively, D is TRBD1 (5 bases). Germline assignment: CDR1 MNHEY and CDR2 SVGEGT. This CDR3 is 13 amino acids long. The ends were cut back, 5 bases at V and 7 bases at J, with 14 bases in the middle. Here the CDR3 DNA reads TGTGCCAGCAGTGGAGTTCAGGGATCTGGCTACACCTTC. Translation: CASSGVQGSGYTF.

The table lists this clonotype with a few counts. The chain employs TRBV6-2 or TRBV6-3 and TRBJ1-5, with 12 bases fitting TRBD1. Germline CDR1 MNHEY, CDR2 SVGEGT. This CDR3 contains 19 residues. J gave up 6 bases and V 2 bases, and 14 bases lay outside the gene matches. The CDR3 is CASSYGTGGERAPGQPQHF. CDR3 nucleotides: TGTGCCAGCAGTTACGGGACAGGGGGCGAGAGGGCCCCAGGTCAGCCCCAGCATTTT.

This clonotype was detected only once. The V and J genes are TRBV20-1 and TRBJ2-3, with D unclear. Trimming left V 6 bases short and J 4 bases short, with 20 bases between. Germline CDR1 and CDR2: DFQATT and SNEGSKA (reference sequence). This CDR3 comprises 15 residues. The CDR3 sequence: CSAVLPAVRADTQYF. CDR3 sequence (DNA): TGCAGTGCCGTTCTTCCGGCGGTCCGGGCAGATACGCAGTATTTT.

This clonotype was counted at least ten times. CDR3 in DNA: TGCGCCAGCAGCCAAGATCCCCCCAAGATCTCTGGAAACACCATATATTTT. Protein sequence: CASSQDPPKISGNTIYF. The V call is TRBV4-3, the J call TRBJ1-3; D gene uncertain. The germline V gene encodes CDR1 LGHNA and CDR2 YSLEER. The CDR3 runs 17 residues. V was cut by 0 bases and J by 0 bases, with 12 bases left in between.

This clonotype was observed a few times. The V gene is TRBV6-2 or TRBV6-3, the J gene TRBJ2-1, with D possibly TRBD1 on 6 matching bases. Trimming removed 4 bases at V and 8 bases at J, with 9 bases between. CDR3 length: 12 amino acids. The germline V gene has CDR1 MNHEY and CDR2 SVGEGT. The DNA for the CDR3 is TGTGCCAGCAGTTCACAGGGCCATGAGCAGTTCTTC. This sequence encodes CASSSQGHEQFF.

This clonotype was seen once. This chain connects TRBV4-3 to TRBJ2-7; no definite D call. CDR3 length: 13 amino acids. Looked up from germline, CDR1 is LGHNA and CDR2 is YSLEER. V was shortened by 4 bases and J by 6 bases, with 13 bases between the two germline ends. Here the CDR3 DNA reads TGCGCCAGCAGCCTTTCCTTAGAACTCGAGCAGTACTTC. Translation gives CASSLSLELEQYF.

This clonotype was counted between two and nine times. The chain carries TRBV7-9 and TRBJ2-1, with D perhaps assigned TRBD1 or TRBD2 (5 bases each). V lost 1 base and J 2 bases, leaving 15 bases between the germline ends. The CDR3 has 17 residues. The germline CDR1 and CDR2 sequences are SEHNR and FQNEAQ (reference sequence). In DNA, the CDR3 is TGTGCCAGCAGCTTAGGCCCTACCAGGGACCCCTACAATGAGCAGTTCTTC. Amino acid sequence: CASSLGPTRDPYNEQFF.

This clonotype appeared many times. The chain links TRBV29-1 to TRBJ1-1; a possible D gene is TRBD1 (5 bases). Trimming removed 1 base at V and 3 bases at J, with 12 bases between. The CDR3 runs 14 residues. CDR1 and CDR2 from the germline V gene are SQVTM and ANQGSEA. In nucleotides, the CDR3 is TGCAGCGTTGAAGTTTATGGGGGTTACACTGAAGCTTTCTTT. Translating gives CSVEVYGGYTEAFF.

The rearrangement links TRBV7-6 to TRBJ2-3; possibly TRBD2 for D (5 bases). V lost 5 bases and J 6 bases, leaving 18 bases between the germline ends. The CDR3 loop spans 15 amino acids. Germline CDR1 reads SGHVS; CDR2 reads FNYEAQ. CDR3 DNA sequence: TGTGCCAGCAGCCAAGCGGAGCCCCCAAGGGATACGCAGTATTTT. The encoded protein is CASSQAEPPRDTQYF.

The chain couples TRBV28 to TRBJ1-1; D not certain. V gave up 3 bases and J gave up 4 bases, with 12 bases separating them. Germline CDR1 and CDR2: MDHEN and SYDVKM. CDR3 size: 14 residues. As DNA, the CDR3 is TGTGCCAGCAGTTTGGTGGGTGTTGGCACTGAAGCTTTCTTT. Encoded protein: CASSLVGVGTEAFF.

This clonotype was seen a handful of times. The CDR3 nucleotides are TGCAGCGTCTGGCAAGGCAGCCCCTACGAGCAGTACTTC. It specifies CSVWQGSPYEQYF. The chain links TRBV29-1 to TRBJ2-7; no firm D call. Germline V gene data show CDR1 as SQVTM and CDR2 as ANQGSEA. Trimming removed 6 bases from V and 2 bases from J, with 14 bases in between. This CDR3 is 13 amino acids long.

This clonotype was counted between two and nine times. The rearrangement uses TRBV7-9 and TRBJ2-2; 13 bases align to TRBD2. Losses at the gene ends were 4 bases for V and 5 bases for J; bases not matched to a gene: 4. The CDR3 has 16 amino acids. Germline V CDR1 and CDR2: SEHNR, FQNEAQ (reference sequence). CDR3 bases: TGTGCCAGCAGCTCCGGGACTAGCGGGATTACCGGGGAGCTGTTTTTT. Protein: CASSSGTSGITGELFF.

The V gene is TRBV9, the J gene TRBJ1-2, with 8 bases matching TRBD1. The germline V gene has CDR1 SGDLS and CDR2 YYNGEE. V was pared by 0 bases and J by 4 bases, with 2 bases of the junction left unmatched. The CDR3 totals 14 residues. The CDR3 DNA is TGTGCCAGCAGCGTAGTCGGGACAGGCTATGGCTACACCTTC. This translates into CASSVVGTGYGYTF.

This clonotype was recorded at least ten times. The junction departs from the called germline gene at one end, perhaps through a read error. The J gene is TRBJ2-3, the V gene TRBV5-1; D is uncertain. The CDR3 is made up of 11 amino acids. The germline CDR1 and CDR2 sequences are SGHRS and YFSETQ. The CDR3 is CASSFTDTQYF. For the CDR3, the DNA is TGTGCCAGCAGTTTCACAGATACGCAGTATTTT.

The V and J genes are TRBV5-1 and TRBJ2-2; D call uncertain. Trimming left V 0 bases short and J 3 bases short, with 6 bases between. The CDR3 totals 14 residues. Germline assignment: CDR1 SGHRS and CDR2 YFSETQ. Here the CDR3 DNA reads TGCGCCAGCAGCTTGGGGATTCACACCGGGGAGCTGTTTTTT. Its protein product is CASSLGIHTGELFF.

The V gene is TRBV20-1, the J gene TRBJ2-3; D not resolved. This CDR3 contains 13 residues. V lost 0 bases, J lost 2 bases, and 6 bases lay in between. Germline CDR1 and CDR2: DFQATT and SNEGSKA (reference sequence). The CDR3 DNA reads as TGCAGTGCTAGAGAGGGGAACACAGATACGCAGTATTTT. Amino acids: CSAREGNTDTQYF.

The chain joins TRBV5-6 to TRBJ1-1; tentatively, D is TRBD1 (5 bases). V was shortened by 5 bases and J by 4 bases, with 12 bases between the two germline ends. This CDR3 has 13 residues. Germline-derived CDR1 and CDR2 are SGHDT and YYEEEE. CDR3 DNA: TGTGCCAGCAGGAAAATTCAGGGCACTGAAGCTTTCTTT. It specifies CASRKIQGTEAFF.

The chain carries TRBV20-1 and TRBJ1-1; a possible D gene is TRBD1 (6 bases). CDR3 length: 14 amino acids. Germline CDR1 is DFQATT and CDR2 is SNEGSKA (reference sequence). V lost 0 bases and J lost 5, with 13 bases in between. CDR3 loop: CSARDLTGRTEAFF. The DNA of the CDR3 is TGCAGTGCTAGAGATCTTACAGGGAGGACTGAAGCTTTCTTT.

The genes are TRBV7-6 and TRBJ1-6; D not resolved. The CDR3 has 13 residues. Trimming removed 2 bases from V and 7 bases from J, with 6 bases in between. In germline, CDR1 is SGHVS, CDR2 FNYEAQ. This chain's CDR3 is CASSLSTNSPLHF. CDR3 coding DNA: TGTGCCAGCAGCTTATCCACCAATTCACCCCTCCACTTT.

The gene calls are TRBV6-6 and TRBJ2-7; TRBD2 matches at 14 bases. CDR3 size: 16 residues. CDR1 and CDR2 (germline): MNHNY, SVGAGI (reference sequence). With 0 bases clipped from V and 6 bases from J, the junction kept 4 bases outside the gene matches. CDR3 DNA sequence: TGTGCCAGCAGTTACTCGACTAGCGGGAGGGCGCGCGAGCAGTACTTC. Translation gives CASSYSTSGRAREQYF.

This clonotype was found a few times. The CDR3 nucleotides read TGCGCCAGCAGCTTAGTCCCCTCAAGCGCTGAGCAGTTCTTC. This sequence encodes CASSLVPSSAEQFF. The chain employs TRBV5-1 and TRBJ2-1; unclear D gene. The V end was cut by 2 bases, the J end by 9 bases, with 15 bases between. Looked up from germline, CDR1 is SGHRS and CDR2 is YFSETQ. The CDR3 is made up of 14 amino acids.

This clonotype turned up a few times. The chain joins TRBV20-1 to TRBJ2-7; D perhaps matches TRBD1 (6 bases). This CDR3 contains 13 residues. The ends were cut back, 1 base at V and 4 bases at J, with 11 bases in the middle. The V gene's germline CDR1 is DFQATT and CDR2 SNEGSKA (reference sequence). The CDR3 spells CSARGTGPYEQYF. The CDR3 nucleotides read TGCAGTGCTAGAGGCACAGGGCCTTACGAGCAGTACTTC.

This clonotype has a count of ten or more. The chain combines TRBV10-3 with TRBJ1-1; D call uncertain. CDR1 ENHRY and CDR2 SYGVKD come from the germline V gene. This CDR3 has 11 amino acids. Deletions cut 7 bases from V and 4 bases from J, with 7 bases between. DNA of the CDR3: TGTGCCATCAAAGCGGGCACTGAAGCTTTCTTT. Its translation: CAIKAGTEAFF.

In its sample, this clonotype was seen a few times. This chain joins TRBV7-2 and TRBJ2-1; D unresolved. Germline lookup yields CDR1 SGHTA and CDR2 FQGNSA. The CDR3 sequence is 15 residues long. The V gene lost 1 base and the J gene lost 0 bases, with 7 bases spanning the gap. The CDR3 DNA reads TGTGCCAGCAGCTTAGGCGTAAGCTCCTACAATGAGCAGTTCTTC. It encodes CASSLGVSSYNEQFF.

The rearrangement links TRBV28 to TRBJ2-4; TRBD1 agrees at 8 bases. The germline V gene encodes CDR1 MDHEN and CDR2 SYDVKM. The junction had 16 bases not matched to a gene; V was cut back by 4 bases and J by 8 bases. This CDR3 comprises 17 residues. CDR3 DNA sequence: TGTGCCAGCAGTTCACCCTCTCCCAGGGGGCGCCAGGACATTCAGTACTTC. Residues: CASSSPSPRGRQDIQYF.

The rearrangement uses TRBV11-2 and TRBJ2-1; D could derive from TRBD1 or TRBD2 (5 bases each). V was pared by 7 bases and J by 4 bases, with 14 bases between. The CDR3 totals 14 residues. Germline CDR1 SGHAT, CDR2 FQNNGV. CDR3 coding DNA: TGTGCCAGCAAGGGGACCCTCGGATACAATGAGCAGTTCTTC. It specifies CASKGTLGYNEQFF. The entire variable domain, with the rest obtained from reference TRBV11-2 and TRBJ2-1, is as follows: EAGVAQSPRYKIIEKRQSVAFWCNPISGHATLYWYQQILGQGPKLLIQFQNNGVVDDSQLPKDRFSAERLKGVDSTLKIQPAKLEDSAVYLCASKGTLGYNEQFFGPGTRLTVL.

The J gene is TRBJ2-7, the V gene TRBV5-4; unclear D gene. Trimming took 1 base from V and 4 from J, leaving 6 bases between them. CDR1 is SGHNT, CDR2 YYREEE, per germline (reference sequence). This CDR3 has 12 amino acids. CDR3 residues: CASSLSPYEQYF. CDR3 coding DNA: TGTGCCAGCAGCTTGTCCCCTTACGAGCAGTACTTC.